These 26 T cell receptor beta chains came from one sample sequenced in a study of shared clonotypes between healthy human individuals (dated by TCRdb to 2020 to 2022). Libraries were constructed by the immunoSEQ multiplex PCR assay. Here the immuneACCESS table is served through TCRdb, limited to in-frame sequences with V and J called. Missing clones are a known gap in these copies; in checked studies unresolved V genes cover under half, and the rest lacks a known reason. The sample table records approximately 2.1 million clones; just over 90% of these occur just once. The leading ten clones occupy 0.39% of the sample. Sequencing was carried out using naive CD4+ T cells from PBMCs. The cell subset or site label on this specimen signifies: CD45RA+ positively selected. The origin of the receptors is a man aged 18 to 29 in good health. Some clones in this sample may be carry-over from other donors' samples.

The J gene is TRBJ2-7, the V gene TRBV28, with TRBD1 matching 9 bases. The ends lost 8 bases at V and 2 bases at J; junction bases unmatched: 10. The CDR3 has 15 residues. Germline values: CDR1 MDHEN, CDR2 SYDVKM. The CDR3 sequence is CASLPGQGVPYEQYF. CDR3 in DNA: TGTGCCAGCCTCCCGGGACAGGGCGTTCCCTACGAGCAGTACTTC. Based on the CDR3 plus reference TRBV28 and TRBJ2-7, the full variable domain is DVKVTQSSRYLVKRTGEKVFLECVQDMDHENMFWYRQDPGLGLRLIYFSYDVKMKEKGDIPEGYSVSREKKERFSLILESASTNQTSMYLCASLPGQGVPYEQYFGPGTRLTVT.

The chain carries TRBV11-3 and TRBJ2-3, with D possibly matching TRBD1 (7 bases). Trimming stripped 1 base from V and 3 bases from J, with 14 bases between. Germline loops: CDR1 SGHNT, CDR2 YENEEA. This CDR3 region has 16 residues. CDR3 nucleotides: TGTGCCAGCAGCTTAGGGACAGCAGGGGGGACAGATACGCAGTATTTT. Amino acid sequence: CASSLGTAGGTDTQYF.

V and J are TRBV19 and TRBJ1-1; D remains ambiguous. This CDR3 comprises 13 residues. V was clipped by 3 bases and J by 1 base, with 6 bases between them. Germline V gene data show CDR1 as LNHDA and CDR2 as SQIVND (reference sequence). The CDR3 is CASSITANTEAFF. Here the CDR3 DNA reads TGTGCCAGTAGTATTACAGCGAACACTGAAGCTTTCTTT. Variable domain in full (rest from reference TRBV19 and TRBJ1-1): DGGITQSPKYLFRKEGQNVTLSCEQNLNHDAMYWYRQDPGQGLRLIYYSQIVNDFQKGDIAEGYSVSREKKESFPLTVTSAQKNPTAFYLCASSITANTEAFFGQGTRLTVV.

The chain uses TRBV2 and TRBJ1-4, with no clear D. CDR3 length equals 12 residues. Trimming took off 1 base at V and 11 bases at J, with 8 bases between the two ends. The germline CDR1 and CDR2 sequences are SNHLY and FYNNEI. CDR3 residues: CASSEELPKLFF. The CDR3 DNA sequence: TGTGCCAGCAGTGAAGAGTTGCCCAAACTGTTTTTT.

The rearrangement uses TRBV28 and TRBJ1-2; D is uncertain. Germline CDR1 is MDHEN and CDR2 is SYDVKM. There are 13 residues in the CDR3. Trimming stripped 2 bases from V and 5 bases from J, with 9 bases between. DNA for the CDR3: TGTGCCAGCAGTTTAGTACCTGGGTATGGCTACACCTTC. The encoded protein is CASSLVPGYGYTF.

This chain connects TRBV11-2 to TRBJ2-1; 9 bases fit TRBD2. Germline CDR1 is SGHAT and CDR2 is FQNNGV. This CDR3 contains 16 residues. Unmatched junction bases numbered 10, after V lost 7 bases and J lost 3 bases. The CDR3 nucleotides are TGTGCCAGCAACTTCAAGGGCGGGGGGGACTACAATGAGCAGTTCTTC. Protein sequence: CASNFKGGGDYNEQFF. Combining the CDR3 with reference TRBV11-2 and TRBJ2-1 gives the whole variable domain EAGVAQSPRYKIIEKRQSVAFWCNPISGHATLYWYQQILGQGPKLLIQFQNNGVVDDSQLPKDRFSAERLKGVDSTLKIQPAKLEDSAVYLCASNFKGGGDYNEQFFGPGTRLTVL.

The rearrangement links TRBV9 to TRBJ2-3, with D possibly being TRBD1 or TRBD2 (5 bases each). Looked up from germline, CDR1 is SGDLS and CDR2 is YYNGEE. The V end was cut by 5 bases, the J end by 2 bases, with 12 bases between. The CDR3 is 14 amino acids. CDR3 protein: CASRPGTDTDTQYF. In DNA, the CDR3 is TGTGCCAGCAGACCCGGGACCGACACAGATACGCAGTATTTT.

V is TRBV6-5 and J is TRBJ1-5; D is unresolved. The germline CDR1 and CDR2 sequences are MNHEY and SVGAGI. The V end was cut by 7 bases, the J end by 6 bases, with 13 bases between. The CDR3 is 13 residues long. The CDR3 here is CASTYRRGQPQHF. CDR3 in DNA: TGTGCCAGCACCTACCGTCGCGGTCAGCCCCAGCATTTT.

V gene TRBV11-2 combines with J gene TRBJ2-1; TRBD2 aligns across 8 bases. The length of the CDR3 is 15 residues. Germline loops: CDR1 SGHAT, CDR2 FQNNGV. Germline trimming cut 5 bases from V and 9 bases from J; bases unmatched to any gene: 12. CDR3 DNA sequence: TGTGCCAGCAGCCTCACTAGCGGAGTTAATCTTGAGCAGTTCTTC. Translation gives CASSLTSGVNLEQFF.

CDR3 sequence reads: CASSRDREADTQYF. The DNA of the CDR3 is TGTGCCAGCAGCCGGGACAGGGAGGCAGATACGCAGTATTTT. The genes are TRBV7-9 and TRBJ2-3, with 9 nucleotides matching TRBD1. V was pared by 5 bases and J by 4 bases, with 4 bases of the junction left unmatched. The CDR3 runs to 14 residues. Germline V gene data show CDR1 as SEHNR and CDR2 as FQNEAQ (reference sequence).

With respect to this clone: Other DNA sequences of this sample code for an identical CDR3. CDR3 DNA sequence: TGTGCCAGCAGGACTAACACTGAAGCTTTCTTT. Its protein is CASRTNTEAFF. The V call is TRBV2, the J call TRBJ1-1; the D is unclear. The V gene's germline CDR1 is SNHLY and CDR2 FYNNEI. Trimming removed 6 bases at V and 2 bases at J, with 4 bases between. The CDR3 has 11 residues.

CDR3 protein: CASSFFQSYGYTF. For the CDR3, the DNA is TGTGCCAGCAGTTTTTTTCAGAGCTATGGCTACACCTTC. V usage is TRBV28 and J usage is TRBJ1-2; D call uncertain. V dropped 3 bases and J dropped 4 bases, with 9 bases sitting between them. Germline V gene lookup returns CDR1 MDHEN and CDR2 SYDVKM. The CDR3 runs to 13 residues.

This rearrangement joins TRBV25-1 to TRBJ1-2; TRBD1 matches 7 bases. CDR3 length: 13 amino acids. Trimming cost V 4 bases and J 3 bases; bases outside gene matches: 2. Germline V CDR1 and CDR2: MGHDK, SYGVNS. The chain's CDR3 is CASSATGYYGYTF. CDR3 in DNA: TGTGCCAGCAGTGCGACAGGGTACTATGGCTACACCTTC.

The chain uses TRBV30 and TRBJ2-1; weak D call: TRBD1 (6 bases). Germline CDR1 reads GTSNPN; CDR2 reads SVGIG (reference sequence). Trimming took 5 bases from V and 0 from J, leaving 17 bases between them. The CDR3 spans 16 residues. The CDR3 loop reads CAWVGLGGTSYNEQFF. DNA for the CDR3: TGTGCCTGGGTCGGGCTTGGGGGCACCTCCTACAATGAGCAGTTCTTC.

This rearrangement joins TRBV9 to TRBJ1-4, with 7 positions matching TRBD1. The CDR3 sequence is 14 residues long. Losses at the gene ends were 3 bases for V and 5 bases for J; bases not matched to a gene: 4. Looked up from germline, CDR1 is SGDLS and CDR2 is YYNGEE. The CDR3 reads CASSEGAGNEKLFF. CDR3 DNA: TGTGCCAGCAGCGAGGGGGCAGGGAATGAAAAACTGTTTTTT. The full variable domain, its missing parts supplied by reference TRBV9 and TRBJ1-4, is DSGVTQTPKHLITATGQRVTLRCSPRSGDLSVYWYQQSLDQGLQFLIQYYNGEERAKGNILERFSAQQFPDLHSELNLSSLELGDSALYFCASSEGAGNEKLFFGSGTQLSVL.

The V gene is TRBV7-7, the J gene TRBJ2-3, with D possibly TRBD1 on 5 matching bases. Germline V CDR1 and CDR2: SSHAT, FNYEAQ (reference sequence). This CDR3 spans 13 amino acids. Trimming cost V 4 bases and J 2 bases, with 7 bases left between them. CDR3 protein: CASSSRATDTQYF. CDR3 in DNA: TGTGCCAGCAGCTCCAGGGCCACAGATACGCAGTATTTT.

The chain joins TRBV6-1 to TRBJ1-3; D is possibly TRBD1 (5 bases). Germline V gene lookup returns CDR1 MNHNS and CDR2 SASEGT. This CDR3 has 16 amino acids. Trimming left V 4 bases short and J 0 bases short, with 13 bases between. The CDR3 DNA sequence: TGTGCCAGCAGTGGTCAGGGACCAAGCTCTGGAAACACCATATATTTT. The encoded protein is CASSGQGPSSGNTIYF.

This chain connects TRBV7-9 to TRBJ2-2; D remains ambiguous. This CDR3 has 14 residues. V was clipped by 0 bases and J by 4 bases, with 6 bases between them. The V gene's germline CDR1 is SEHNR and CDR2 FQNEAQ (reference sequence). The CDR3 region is CASSLALTTGELFF. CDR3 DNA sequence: TGTGCCAGCAGCTTAGCGCTCACCACCGGGGAGCTGTTTTTT.

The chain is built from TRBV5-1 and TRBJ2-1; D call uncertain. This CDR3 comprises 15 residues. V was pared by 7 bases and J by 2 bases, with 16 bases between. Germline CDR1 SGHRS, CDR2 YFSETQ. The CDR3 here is CASVFGGPPYNEQFF. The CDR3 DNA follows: TGCGCCAGCGTTTTTGGCGGTCCCCCCTACAATGAGCAGTTCTTC. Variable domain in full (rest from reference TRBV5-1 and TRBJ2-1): KAGVTQTPRYLIKTRGQQVTLSCSPISGHRSVSWYQQTPGQGLQFLFEYFSETQRNKGNFPGRFSGRQFSNSRSEMNVSTLELGDSALYLCASVFGGPPYNEQFFGPGTRLTVL.

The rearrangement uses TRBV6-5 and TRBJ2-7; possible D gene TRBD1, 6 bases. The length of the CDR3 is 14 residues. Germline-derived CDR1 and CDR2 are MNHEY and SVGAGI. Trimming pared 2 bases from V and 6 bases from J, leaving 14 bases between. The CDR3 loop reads CASSYRAGVSEQYF. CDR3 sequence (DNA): TGTGCCAGCAGTTACAGGGCAGGGGTGAGCGAGCAGTACTTC.

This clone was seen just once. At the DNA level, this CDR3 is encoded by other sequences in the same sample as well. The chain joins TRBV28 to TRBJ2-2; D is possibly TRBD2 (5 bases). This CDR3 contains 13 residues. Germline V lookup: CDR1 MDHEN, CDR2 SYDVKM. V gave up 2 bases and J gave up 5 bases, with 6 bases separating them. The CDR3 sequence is CASSLGGTGELFF. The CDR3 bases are TGTGCCAGCAGTTTAGGCGGGACCGGGGAGCTGTTTTTT.

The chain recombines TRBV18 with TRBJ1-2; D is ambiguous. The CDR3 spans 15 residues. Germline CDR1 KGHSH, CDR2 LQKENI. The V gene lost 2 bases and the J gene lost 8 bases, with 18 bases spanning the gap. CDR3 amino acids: CASSPVSPDLSGYTF. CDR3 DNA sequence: TGTGCCAGCTCACCAGTATCCCCGGACCTCTCGGGCTACACCTTC.

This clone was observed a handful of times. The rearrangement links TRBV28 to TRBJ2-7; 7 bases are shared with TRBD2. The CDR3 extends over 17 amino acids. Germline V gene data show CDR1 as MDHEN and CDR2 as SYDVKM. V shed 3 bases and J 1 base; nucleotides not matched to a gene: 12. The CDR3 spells CASSLGKRDSSSYEQYF. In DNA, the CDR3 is TGTGCCAGCAGTTTGGGAAAGCGGGACTCAAGTTCCTACGAGCAGTACTTC.

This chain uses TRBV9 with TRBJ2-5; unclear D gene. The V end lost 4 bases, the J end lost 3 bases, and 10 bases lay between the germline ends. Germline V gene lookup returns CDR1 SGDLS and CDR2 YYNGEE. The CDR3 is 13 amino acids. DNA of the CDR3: TGTGCCAGCAGCTCCTCTACTAAAGAGACCCAGTACTTC. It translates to CASSSSTKETQYF.

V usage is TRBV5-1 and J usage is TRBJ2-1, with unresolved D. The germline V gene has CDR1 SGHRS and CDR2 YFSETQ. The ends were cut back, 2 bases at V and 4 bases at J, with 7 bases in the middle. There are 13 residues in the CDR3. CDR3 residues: CASSFPPYNEQFF. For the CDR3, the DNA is TGCGCCAGCAGCTTTCCCCCATACAATGAGCAGTTCTTC. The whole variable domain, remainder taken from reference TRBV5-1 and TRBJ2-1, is KAGVTQTPRYLIKTRGQQVTLSCSPISGHRSVSWYQQTPGQGLQFLFEYFSETQRNKGNFPGRFSGRQFSNSRSEMNVSTLELGDSALYLCASSFPPYNEQFFGPGTRLTVL.

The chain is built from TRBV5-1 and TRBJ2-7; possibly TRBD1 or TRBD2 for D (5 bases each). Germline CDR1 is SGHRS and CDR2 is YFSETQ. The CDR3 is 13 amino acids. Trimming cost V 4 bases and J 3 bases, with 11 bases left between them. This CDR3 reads CASSPGPNYEQYF. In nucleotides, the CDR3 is TGCGCCAGCAGCCCGGGACCCAACTACGAGCAGTACTTC. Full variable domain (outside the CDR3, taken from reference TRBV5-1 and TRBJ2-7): KAGVTQTPRYLIKTRGQQVTLSCSPISGHRSVSWYQQTPGQGLQFLFEYFSETQRNKGNFPGRFSGRQFSNSRSEMNVSTLELGDSALYLCASSPGPNYEQYFGPGTRLTVT.